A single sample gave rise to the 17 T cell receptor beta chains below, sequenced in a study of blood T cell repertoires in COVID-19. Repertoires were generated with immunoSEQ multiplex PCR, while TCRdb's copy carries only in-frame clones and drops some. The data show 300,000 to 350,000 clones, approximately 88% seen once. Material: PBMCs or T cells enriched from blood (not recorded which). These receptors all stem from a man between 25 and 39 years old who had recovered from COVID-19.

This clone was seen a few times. The CDR3 is CASSPGHRQGIFF. Here the CDR3 DNA reads TGTGCCAGCAGCCCAGGCCACCGCCAGGGGATTTTCTTT. The chain employs TRBV7-9 and TRBJ1-1; D might be TRBD1 (6 bases). This CDR3 contains 13 residues. CDR1 and CDR2 from the germline V gene are SEHNR and FQNEAQ (reference sequence). V shed 5 bases and J shed 13 bases, with 20 bases lying between them.

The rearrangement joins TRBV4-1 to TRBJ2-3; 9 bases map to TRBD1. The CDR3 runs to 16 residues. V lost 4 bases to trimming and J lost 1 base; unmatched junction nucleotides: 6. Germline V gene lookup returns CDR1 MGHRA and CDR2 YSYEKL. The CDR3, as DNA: TGCGCCAGCAGCCCCGGACAGGGGTACCGCACAGATACGCAGTATTTT. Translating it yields CASSPGQGYRTDTQYF.

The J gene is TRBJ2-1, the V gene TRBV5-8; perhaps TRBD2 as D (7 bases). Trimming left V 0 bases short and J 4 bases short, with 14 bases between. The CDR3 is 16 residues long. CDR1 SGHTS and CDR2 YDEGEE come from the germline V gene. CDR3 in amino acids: CASSLALGGAYNEQFF. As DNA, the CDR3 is TGTGCCAGCAGCTTGGCCCTGGGGGGGGCATACAATGAGCAGTTCTTC.

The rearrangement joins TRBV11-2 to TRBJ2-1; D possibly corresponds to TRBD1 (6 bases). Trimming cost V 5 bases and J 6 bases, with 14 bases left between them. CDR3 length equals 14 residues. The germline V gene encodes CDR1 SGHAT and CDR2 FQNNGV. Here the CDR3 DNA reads TGTGCCAGCAGCCGGGACAACCGAATCAATGAGCAGTTCTTC. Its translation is CASSRDNRINEQFF.

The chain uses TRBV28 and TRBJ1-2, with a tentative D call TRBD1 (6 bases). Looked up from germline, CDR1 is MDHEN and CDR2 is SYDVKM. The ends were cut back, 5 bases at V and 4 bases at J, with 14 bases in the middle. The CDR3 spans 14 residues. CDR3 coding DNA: TGTGCCAGCAGTCGAGGACAGCGGGGCTATGGCTACACCTTC. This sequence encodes CASSRGQRGYGYTF.

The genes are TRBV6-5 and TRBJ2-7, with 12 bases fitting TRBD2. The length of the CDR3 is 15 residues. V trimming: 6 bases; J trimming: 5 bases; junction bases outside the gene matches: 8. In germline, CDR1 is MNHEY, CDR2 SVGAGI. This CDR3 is CASSKLAGGSDEQYF. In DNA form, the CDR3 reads TGTGCCAGCAGCAAACTAGCGGGGGGAAGTGACGAGCAGTACTTC.

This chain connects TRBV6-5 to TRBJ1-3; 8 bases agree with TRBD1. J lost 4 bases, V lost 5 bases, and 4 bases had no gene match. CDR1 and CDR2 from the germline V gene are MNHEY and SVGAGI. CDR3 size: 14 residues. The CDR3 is CASSPHRGGNTIYF. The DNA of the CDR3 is TGTGCCAGCAGTCCCCACAGGGGGGGAAACACCATATATTTT.

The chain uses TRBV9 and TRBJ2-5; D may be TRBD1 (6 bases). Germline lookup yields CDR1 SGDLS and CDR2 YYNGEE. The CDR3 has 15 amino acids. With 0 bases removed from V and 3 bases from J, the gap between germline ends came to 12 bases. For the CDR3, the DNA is TGTGCCAGCAGCGTAGGAGGGGGAACAGAAGAGACCCAGTACTTC. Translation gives CASSVGGGTEETQYF.

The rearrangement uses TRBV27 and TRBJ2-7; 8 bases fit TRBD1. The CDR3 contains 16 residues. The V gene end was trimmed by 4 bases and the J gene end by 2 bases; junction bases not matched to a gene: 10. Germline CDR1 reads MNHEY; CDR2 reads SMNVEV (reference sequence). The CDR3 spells CASSYTPTGVPYEQYF. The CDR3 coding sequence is TGTGCCAGCAGTTACACCCCGACAGGGGTCCCCTACGAGCAGTACTTC.

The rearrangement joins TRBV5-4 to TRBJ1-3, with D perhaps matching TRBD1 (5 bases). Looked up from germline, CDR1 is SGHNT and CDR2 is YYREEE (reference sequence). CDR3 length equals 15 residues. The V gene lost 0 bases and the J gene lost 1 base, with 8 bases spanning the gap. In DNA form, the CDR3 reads TGTGCCAGCAGCTTGGAGTCAGGGTCTGGAAACACCATATATTTT. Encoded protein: CASSLESGSGNTIYF.

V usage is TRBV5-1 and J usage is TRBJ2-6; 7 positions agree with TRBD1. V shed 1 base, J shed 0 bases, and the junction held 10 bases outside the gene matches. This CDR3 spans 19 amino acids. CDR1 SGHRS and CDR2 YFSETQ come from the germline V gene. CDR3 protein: CASSLKQGDFYSGANVLTF. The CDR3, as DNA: TGCGCCAGCAGCTTGAAGCAGGGGGATTTTTACTCTGGGGCCAACGTCCTGACTTTC.

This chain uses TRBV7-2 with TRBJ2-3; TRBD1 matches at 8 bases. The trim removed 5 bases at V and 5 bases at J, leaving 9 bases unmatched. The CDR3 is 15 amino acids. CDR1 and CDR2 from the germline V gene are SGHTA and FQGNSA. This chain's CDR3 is CASSGRQGSGDTQYF. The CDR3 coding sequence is TGTGCCAGCAGCGGACGACAGGGGTCGGGAGATACGCAGTATTTT.

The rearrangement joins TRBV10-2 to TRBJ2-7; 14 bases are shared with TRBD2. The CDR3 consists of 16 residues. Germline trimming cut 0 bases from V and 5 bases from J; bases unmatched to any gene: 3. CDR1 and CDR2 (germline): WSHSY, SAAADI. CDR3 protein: CASSESKGLAGDEQYF. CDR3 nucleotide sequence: TGCGCCAGCAGTGAGTCGAAGGGACTAGCGGGGGACGAGCAGTACTTC.

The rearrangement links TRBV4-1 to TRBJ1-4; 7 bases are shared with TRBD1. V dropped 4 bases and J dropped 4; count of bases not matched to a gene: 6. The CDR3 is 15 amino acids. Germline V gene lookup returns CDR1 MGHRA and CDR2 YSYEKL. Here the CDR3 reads CASSLRQGVNEKLFF. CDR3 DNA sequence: TGCGCCAGCAGCCTACGACAGGGAGTTAATGAAAAACTGTTTTTT.

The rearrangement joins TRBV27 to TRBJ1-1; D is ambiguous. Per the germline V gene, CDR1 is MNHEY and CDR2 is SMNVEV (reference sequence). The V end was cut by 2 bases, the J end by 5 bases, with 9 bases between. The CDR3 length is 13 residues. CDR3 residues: CASSLNRETEAFF. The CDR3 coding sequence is TGTGCCAGCAGTTTAAACCGAGAGACTGAAGCTTTCTTT.

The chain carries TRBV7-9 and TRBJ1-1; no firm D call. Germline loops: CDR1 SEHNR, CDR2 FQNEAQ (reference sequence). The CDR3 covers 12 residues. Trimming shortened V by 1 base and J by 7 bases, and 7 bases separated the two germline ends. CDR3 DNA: TGTGCCAGCAGCTTAGAAGCAGGTGAAGCTTTCTTT. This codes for CASSLEAGEAFF. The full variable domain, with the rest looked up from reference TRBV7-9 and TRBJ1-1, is DTGVSQNPRHKITKRGQNVTFRCDPISEHNRLYWYRQTLGQGPEFLTYFQNEAQLEKSRLLSDRFSAERPKGSFSTLEIQRTEQGDSAMYLCASSLEAGEAFFGQGTRLTVV.

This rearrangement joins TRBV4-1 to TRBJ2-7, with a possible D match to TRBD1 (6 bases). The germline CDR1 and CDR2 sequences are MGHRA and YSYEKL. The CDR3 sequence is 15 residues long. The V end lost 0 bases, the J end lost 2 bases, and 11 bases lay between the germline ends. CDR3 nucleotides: TGCGCCAGCAGCCAAGATGGGGGACATACCTACGAGCAGTACTTC. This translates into CASSQDGGHTYEQYF.